One sample yielded the 7 T cell receptor beta chains listed below, sequenced in a study of cytomegalovirus exposure and HLA in healthy donors. Researchers ran the PCR with 60 Vbeta and 13 Jbeta primers. The table came from immunoSEQ multiplex PCR; TCRdb's copy has only in-frame clones and leaves some out. The sample has approximately 110,000 clones. The sample was PBMCs. All receptors come from a man aged 30 to 45 in good health and CMV-seronegative.

This rearrangement joins TRBV5-1 to TRBJ2-2, with a possible D match to TRBD1 (5 bases). Trimming stripped 6 bases from V and 3 bases from J, with 12 bases between. Germline CDR1 SGHRS, CDR2 YFSETQ. The CDR3 spans 14 residues. The CDR3 nucleotides read TGCGCCAGCAAAGAACTGGGGCACACCGGGGAGCTGTTTTTT. This translates into CASKELGHTGELFF.

V and J are TRBV4-3 and TRBJ2-1; 15 bases align to TRBD2. The CDR3 runs 17 residues. CDR1 and CDR2 from the germline V gene are LGHNA and YSLEER. J lost 7 bases, V lost 4 bases, and 8 bases had no gene match. This CDR3 reads CASSPITGTSGRNEQFF. DNA for the CDR3: TGCGCCAGCAGCCCGATCACCGGGACTAGCGGGAGGAATGAGCAGTTCTTC.

This chain connects TRBV5-6 to TRBJ2-3, with 16 bases that match TRBD2. This CDR3 contains 19 residues. The germline gives CDR1 SGHDT, CDR2 YYEEEE. V lost 4 bases and J lost 5; bases outside the gene matches: 13. CDR3 region: CASSGGTSGRAGKRDTQYF. The CDR3 DNA reads TGTGCCAGCAGCGGGGGGACTAGCGGGAGGGCCGGAAAGAGAGATACGCAGTATTTT.

V gene TRBV28 combines with J gene TRBJ2-2, with a tentative D call TRBD1 (6 bases). Looked up from germline, CDR1 is MDHEN and CDR2 is SYDVKM. The CDR3 covers 13 residues. V lost 9 bases and J 2 bases, leaving 10 bases between the germline ends. The CDR3 bases are TGTGCCAGTGGGGGCGCAAACACCGGGGAGCTGTTTTTT. This codes for CASGGANTGELFF. Based on the CDR3 plus reference TRBV28 and TRBJ2-2, the full variable domain is DVKVTQSSRYLVKRTGEKVFLECVQDMDHENMFWYRQDPGLGLRLIYFSYDVKMKEKGDIPEGYSVSREKKERFSLILESASTNQTSMYLCASGGANTGELFFGEGSRLTVL.

This sequence joins TRBV4-1 and TRBJ2-1, with TRBD2 identical over 14 bases. Unmatched junction bases numbered 7, after V lost 2 bases and J lost 7 bases. Germline CDR1 is MGHRA and CDR2 is YSYEKL. The CDR3 totals 17 residues. CDR3 nucleotide sequence: TGCGCCAGCAGCCAACCCGGGACTAGCGGGAGATTGAATGAGCAGTTCTTC. As protein: CASSQPGTSGRLNEQFF.

CDR3 nucleotides: TGTGCCAGCAACCGCGGGATCTCCGGGGAGCTGTTTTTT. Encoded protein: CASNRGISGELFF. This chain connects TRBV11-2 to TRBJ2-2, with D possibly matching TRBD2 (6 bases). The germline V gene has CDR1 SGHAT and CDR2 FQNNGV. This CDR3 has 13 amino acids. The V gene lost 7 bases and the J gene lost 6 bases, with 12 bases spanning the gap.

A note on this clone: At one end the junction does not follow the germline gene, possibly because of a read error. This sample also contains other DNA sequences that code for the same CDR3. This chain joins TRBV6-5 and TRBJ1-1; possibly TRBD1 for D (5 bases). Germline CDR1 and CDR2: MNHEY and SVGAGI. The CDR3 is 15 residues long. The CDR3 DNA follows: TGTGCCAGCAGTTATCGAGACAGATTGAACACTGAGGCTTTCTTT. Its protein product is CASSYRDRLNTEAFF.